This T cell receptor (beta chain) was retrieved from a study of early T cells in non-severe SARS-CoV-2 infection. Study-wide background: Chains from this unsorted whole-blood bulk RNA could not be paired. Study results and caveats: Comparison of clonotypes with VDJdb favored anti-spike CD8 responses while missing private and CD4 specificities.

The CDR3 has 14 amino acids. Germline values: CDR1 SGHDN, CDR2 FVKESK. V gave up 2 bases and J gave up 2 bases; unmatched junction bases: 0. This clonotype was recorded at least ten times. Its antigen is still unknown. TCRdb passed the 5' RACE reads through MiXCR, listing each CDR3 protein once. The data show under 85,000 distinct CDR3 sequences, with 12% seen just once and around 6.3% held by the top ten. Source material: whole blood. The origin of this receptor is an adult who was a healthcare worker with PCR-confirmed SARS-CoV-2 infection or an uninfected control (not recorded which). V is TRBV14 and J is TRBJ1-5, with 7 nucleotides matching TRBD1. The CDR3 is CASSQTGGNQPQHF. Written as DNA, the CDR3 is TGTGCCAGCAGCCAAACAGGGGGCAATCAGCCCCAGCATTTT.